The 17 T cell receptor beta chains given below trace back to one sample, sequenced in a study of shared clonotypes between healthy human individuals. Libraries were prepared by immunoSEQ multiplex PCR; TCRdb keeps only in-frame clonotypes and omits some of them. The table includes approximately 87,000 clones, 60% to 80% detected once. The sequenced material came from memory CD8+ T cells sorted from blood. The subset here: CD45RO+ cells pooled with CCR7-negative TemRA cells. Every receptor here comes from a man aged 30 to 39 in good health.

This chain links TRBV15 with TRBJ1-1; D uncertain. CDR3 length equals 14 residues. Germline-derived CDR1 and CDR2 are LNHNV and YYDKDF (reference sequence). The germline V and J ends were trimmed by 0 bases and 6 bases, with 11 bases remaining between them. The chain's CDR3 is CATSRDFSYAEAFF. As DNA, the CDR3 is TGTGCCACCAGCAGAGATTTTTCGTACGCTGAAGCTTTCTTT.

This chain links TRBV28 with TRBJ2-7, with D tentatively TRBD2 (6 bases). Germline V lookup: CDR1 MDHEN, CDR2 SYDVKM. The CDR3 extends over 12 amino acids. Trimming stripped 8 bases from V and 2 bases from J, with 10 bases between. CDR3 protein: CASVGRTYEQYF. CDR3 DNA sequence: TGTGCCAGCGTGGGGAGGACCTACGAGCAGTACTTC.

This clone was seen at least ten times. The rearrangement uses TRBV28 and TRBJ2-1; 8 bases line up with TRBD2. This CDR3 is 15 amino acids long. Germline-derived CDR1 and CDR2 are MDHEN and SYDVKM. The trim removed 7 bases at V and 6 bases at J, leaving 11 bases unmatched. This CDR3 reads CASTRGGILFNEQFF. CDR3 sequence (DNA): TGTGCCAGCACCCGGGGGGGGATCCTATTCAATGAGCAGTTCTTC.

The sample holds a few counts of this clone. The chain is built from TRBV7-3 and TRBJ2-1; D perhaps matches TRBD1 (6 bases). The V end was cut by 5 bases, the J end by 8 bases, with 10 bases between. Germline V gives CDR1 SGHTA, CDR2 FQGTGA. The CDR3 contains 12 residues. The CDR3 reads CASSPQGYEQFF. In DNA form, the CDR3 reads TGTGCCAGCAGCCCACAGGGCTATGAGCAGTTCTTC.

This clone was detected once. This chain connects TRBV7-9 to TRBJ2-7, with 7 positions matching TRBD1. Germline lookup yields CDR1 SEHNR and CDR2 FQNEAQ (reference sequence). After removal of 5 bases from V and 3 bases from J, the junction contained 16 bases not matched to a gene. CDR3 length equals 17 residues. CDR3 nucleotide sequence: TGTGCCAGCAGCAGATCCTCGACAGGGACCTATTTCTACGAGCAGTACTTC. This codes for CASSRSSTGTYFYEQYF.

This clone was seen just once. For the CDR3, the DNA is TGTGCCAGCAGCTGTGTAGACAGGGGAAGCACAGATACGCAGTATTTT. It encodes CASSCVDRGSTDTQYF. The chain links TRBV5-6 to TRBJ2-3; 8 positions agree with TRBD1. The CDR3 has 16 amino acids. V trimming: 3 bases; J trimming: 0 bases; junction bases outside the gene matches: 6. The germline CDR1 and CDR2 sequences are SGHDT and YYEEEE.

This clone has a handful of counts. The V and J genes are TRBV19 and TRBJ1-5; no definite D call. Looked up from germline, CDR1 is LNHDA and CDR2 is SQIVND (reference sequence). Trimming pared 7 bases from V and 2 bases from J, leaving 12 bases between. CDR3 length equals 14 residues. The CDR3 sequence is CASTLTWGNQPQHF. CDR3 nucleotides: TGTGCCAGTACCTTGACCTGGGGCAATCAGCCCCAGCATTTT.

This chain links TRBV7-5 with TRBJ2-7; the table names TRBD2, a call not compared with the DNA. TRBV7-5 is described as a pseudogene. The CDR3 runs to 17 residues. The CDR3 loop reads CEAYQLAGEYPTYEQYF. Written as DNA, the CDR3 is TGTGAGGCGTACCAACTAGCGGGAGAATACCCAACCTACGAGCAGTACTTC.

The chain is built from TRBV2 and TRBJ2-7, with a weak D call TRBD1 (5 bases). V was pared by 8 bases and J by 12 bases, with 14 bases between. The germline V gene encodes CDR1 SNHLY and CDR2 FYNNEI. This CDR3 contains 10 residues. CDR3 DNA: TGTGCCAGCCAGGGTCGGTCCTGGTACTTC. Translated: CASQGRSWYF.

This clone appeared a few times. The chain links TRBV2 to TRBJ2-7; TRBD2 is a possible D gene (5 bases). V was trimmed by 5 bases and J by 4 bases, leaving 15 bases between them. The CDR3 contains 14 residues. CDR1 and CDR2 (germline): SNHLY, FYNNEI. CDR3 protein: CASSRSGLRYEQYF. The CDR3 DNA reads TGTGCCAGCAGTCGGAGCGGATTACGGTACGAGCAGTACTTC.

The chain joins TRBV19 to TRBJ2-7; 8 bases match TRBD2. The V gene end was trimmed by 8 bases and the J gene end by 9 bases; junction bases not matched to a gene: 9. Looked up from germline, CDR1 is LNHDA and CDR2 is SQIVND (reference sequence). CDR3 length: 12 residues. The CDR3 DNA sequence: TGTGCCAGTCGCAGCGGGGGTGCGGTGCAGTACTTC. Translating gives CASRSGGAVQYF.

This rearrangement joins TRBV19 to TRBJ2-2; D assignment may be TRBD1 or TRBD2 (5 bases each). Trimming took 6 bases from V and 6 from J, leaving 17 bases between them. The CDR3 contains 15 residues. Germline V gene lookup returns CDR1 LNHDA and CDR2 SQIVND (reference sequence). This chain's CDR3 is CASSSSGLGAGELFF. The CDR3 DNA sequence: TGTGCCAGTAGCTCCTCAGGGCTGGGGGCCGGGGAGCTGTTTTTT.

J is TRBJ1-1 and V is TRBV6-6; TRBD1 aligns across 9 bases. Per the germline V gene, CDR1 is MNHNY and CDR2 is SVGAGI (reference sequence). The CDR3 is made up of 13 amino acids. J lost 11 bases, V lost 4 bases, and 8 bases had no gene match. The CDR3 spells CASSFTGGGAAFF. Written as DNA, the CDR3 is TGTGCCAGCAGTTTCACAGGGGGCGGTGCTGCTTTCTTT.

The sample holds many counts of this clone. V and J are TRBV28 and TRBJ2-7; a weak D match, TRBD2 (6 bases). CDR1 and CDR2 (germline): MDHEN, SYDVKM. With 5 bases removed from V and 6 bases from J, the gap between germline ends came to 20 bases. The CDR3 length is 15 residues. The DNA of the CDR3 is TGTGCCAGCAGTCCCTACATGACTAGTTATTCCGAGCAGTACTTC. Its translation: CASSPYMTSYSEQYF.

V is TRBV7-9 and J is TRBJ2-5; D gene unclear. Germline loops: CDR1 SEHNR, CDR2 FQNEAQ (reference sequence). V gave up 5 bases and J gave up 8 bases, with 30 bases separating them. CDR3 length: 18 amino acids. The CDR3 is CASSDTLDGARVRGTQYF. CDR3 in DNA: TGTGCCAGCAGCGATACCCTGGACGGAGCAAGAGTGAGAGGAACCCAGTACTTC.

This clone was detected a few times. The V and J genes are TRBV25-1 and TRBJ2-5; 8 positions agree with TRBD1. The germline gives CDR1 MGHDK, CDR2 SYGVNS. V gave up 4 bases and J gave up 5 bases; unmatched junction bases: 15. The CDR3 runs to 17 residues. The chain's CDR3 is CASSGPEETGVGETQYF. The CDR3 DNA follows: TGTGCCAGCAGTGGGCCCGAGGAGACAGGGGTGGGGGAGACCCAGTACTTC.

On this clone itself: Being one base from a much bigger clone, this may be a read error. The sample carries other DNA sequences with the same CDR3. The CDR3: CASSSGTDYEQYF. For the CDR3, the DNA is TGTGCCAGCAGTTCCGGGACTGACTACGAGCAGTACTTC. The chain carries TRBV28 and TRBJ2-7; TRBD2 might be the D (6 bases). Trimming stripped 4 bases from V and 3 bases from J, with 10 bases between. CDR1 MDHEN and CDR2 SYDVKM come from the germline V gene. This CDR3 region has 13 residues.